These 28 T cell receptor beta chains came from one sample sequenced in a study of cytomegalovirus exposure and HLA in healthy donors. The PCR made use of 60 Vbeta and 13 Jbeta primers. Generated by immunoSEQ multiplex PCR, the TCRdb table keeps only in-frame clones and is missing some. The table has over 130,000 clones, roughly 62% seen once. The sequencing input was PBMCs. Receptors originate from a male donor in good health and CMV-seronegative.

This clone was detected only a few times. This chain links TRBV7-2 with TRBJ2-4, with 7 bases aligning to TRBD1. The germline gives CDR1 SGHTA, CDR2 FQGNSA. The CDR3 sequence is 13 residues long. V lost 5 bases, J lost 10 bases, and 8 bases stayed unmatched. CDR3 region: CASSPGTDRIQYF. CDR3 bases: TGTGCCAGCAGCCCCGGGACAGACCGTATTCAGTACTTC.

This chain links TRBV4-1 with TRBJ2-1; 7 positions agree with TRBD1. CDR3 length: 17 residues. CDR1 is MGHRA and CDR2 is YSYEKL in the germline V gene. After removal of 3 bases from V and 7 bases from J, the junction contained 15 bases not matched to a gene. CDR3 in amino acids: CASSHFDRDRSRNEQFF. CDR3 nucleotides: TGCGCCAGCAGCCATTTCGACCGGGACAGAAGTCGGAATGAGCAGTTCTTC.

The rearrangement uses TRBV4-1 and TRBJ1-1; TRBD1 might be the D (5 bases). Germline assignment: CDR1 MGHRA and CDR2 YSYEKL. V was cut by 0 bases and J by 2 bases, with 10 bases left in between. The length of the CDR3 is 15 residues. Here the CDR3 DNA reads TGCGCCAGCAGCCAAGAAGAAAGGGGAAACACTGAAGCTTTCTTT. It codes for CASSQEERGNTEAFF.

The chain recombines TRBV29-1 with TRBJ2-3; 8 bases agree with TRBD1. This CDR3 is 14 amino acids long. V shed 7 bases, J shed 1 base, and the junction held 7 bases outside the gene matches. Germline CDR1 SQVTM, CDR2 ANQGSEA. As DNA, the CDR3 is TGCAGCGCGTGGGACAGGACTCGCACAGATACGCAGTATTTT. This encodes CSAWDRTRTDTQYF.

This clone was counted only a few times. The chain has TRBV28 and TRBJ2-1; 9 bases align to TRBD1. Trimming removed 5 bases from V and 7 bases from J; junction bases left unmatched: 6. CDR3 length: 14 residues. Germline lookup yields CDR1 MDHEN and CDR2 SYDVKM. CDR3 in amino acids: CASSEGTGRNEQFF. Here the CDR3 DNA reads TGTGCCAGCAGTGAGGGGACAGGGAGGAATGAGCAGTTCTTC.

V and J are TRBV7-8 and TRBJ1-3; D is ambiguous. The CDR3 loop spans 13 amino acids. The V gene lost 1 base and the J gene lost 6 bases, with 7 bases spanning the gap. Germline CDR1 and CDR2: SGHVS and FQNEAQ. CDR3 sequence: CASSLVSENTIYF. The CDR3 nucleotides are TGTGCCAGCAGCTTAGTTAGCGAAAACACCATATATTTT. Drawing the rest from reference TRBV7-8 and TRBJ1-3, the complete variable domain is GAGVSQSPRYKVAKRGQDVALRCDPISGHVSLFWYQQALGQGPEFLTYFQNEAQLDKSGLPSDRFFAERPEGSVSTLKIQRTQQEDSAVYLCASSLVSENTIYFGEGSWLTVV.

This clone came up a few times. The chain links TRBV5-1 to TRBJ2-5, with a tentative D call TRBD2 (5 bases). Germline values: CDR1 SGHRS, CDR2 YFSETQ. The V end was cut by 4 bases, the J end by 5 bases, with 21 bases between. The CDR3 covers 16 residues. The CDR3 nucleotides are TGCGCCAGCAGCCGTTCGAGGGCTGGCACAACCGAGACCCAGTACTTC. Its translation: CASSRSRAGTTETQYF. Using reference TRBV5-1 and TRBJ2-5 for the parts outside the CDR3, the full variable domain is KAGVTQTPRYLIKTRGQQVTLSCSPISGHRSVSWYQQTPGQGLQFLFEYFSETQRNKGNFPGRFSGRQFSNSRSEMNVSTLELGDSALYLCASSRSRAGTTETQYFGPGTRLLVL.

The genes are TRBV5-5 and TRBJ1-5; TRBD1 aligns across 9 bases. The germline V gene encodes CDR1 SGHKS and CDR2 YYEKEE (reference sequence). Trimming removed 3 bases from V and 1 base from J; junction bases left unmatched: 2. This CDR3 spans 15 amino acids. CDR3 coding DNA: TGTGCCAGCAGCTCCGGGACAGGGAGCAATCAGCCCCAGCATTTT. Its protein is CASSSGTGSNQPQHF.

This rearrangement joins TRBV7-3 to TRBJ2-7; 7 nucleotides match TRBD1. Germline CDR1 SGHTA, CDR2 FQGTGA. The CDR3 has 17 amino acids. After removal of 5 bases from V and 2 bases from J, the junction contained 15 bases not matched to a gene. CDR3 loop: CASSPPPTGILTYEQYF. The CDR3 coding sequence is TGTGCCAGCAGCCCACCCCCGACAGGGATATTGACCTACGAGCAGTACTTC.

V usage is TRBV4-1 and J usage is TRBJ2-1; TRBD2 matches 10 bases. V lost 1 base to trimming and J lost 5 bases; unmatched junction nucleotides: 2. Germline V lookup: CDR1 MGHRA, CDR2 YSYEKL. This CDR3 contains 15 residues. The CDR3 DNA follows: TGCGCCAGCAGCCAAGGGAGCGGGGGGGACAATGAGCAGTTCTTC. Its translation: CASSQGSGGDNEQFF.

This clone appeared a single time. CDR3 nucleotide sequence: TGCGCCAGCAGCCCGGGACTAGGAACAGATACGCAGTATTTT. Its protein product is CASSPGLGTDTQYF. The chain recombines TRBV5-1 with TRBJ2-3, with 8 bases matching TRBD2. The junction had 4 bases not matched to a gene; V was cut back by 4 bases and J by 3 bases. The CDR3 sequence is 14 residues long. The germline V gene has CDR1 SGHRS and CDR2 YFSETQ.

The gene calls are TRBV28 and TRBJ1-2, with D possibly being TRBD1 (6 bases). Deletions cut 5 bases from V and 0 bases from J, with 7 bases between. The CDR3 consists of 13 residues. Germline assignment: CDR1 MDHEN and CDR2 SYDVKM. The CDR3 DNA follows: TGTGCCAGCAGTGGGACAACTAACTATGGCTACACCTTC. Translating it yields CASSGTTNYGYTF.

V is TRBV2 and J is TRBJ2-1; possibly TRBD2 for D (5 bases). The V end lost 7 bases, the J end lost 0 bases, and 10 bases lay between the germline ends. CDR3 size: 14 residues. Germline V lookup: CDR1 SNHLY, CDR2 FYNNEI. CDR3 sequence reads: CASNPGYSYNEQFF. The DNA for the CDR3 is TGTGCCAGCAACCCGGGGTACTCCTACAATGAGCAGTTCTTC. Full variable domain (rest looked up from reference TRBV2 and TRBJ2-1): EPEVTQTPSHQVTQMGQEVILRCVPISNHLYFYWYRQILGQKVEFLVSFYNNEISEKSEIFDDQFSVERPDGSNFTLKIRSTKLEDSAMYFCASNPGYSYNEQFFGPGTRLTVL.

The chain has TRBV28 and TRBJ2-1; possibly TRBD1 for D (5 bases). This CDR3 is 14 amino acids long. The V end lost 7 bases, the J end lost 0 bases, and 10 bases lay between the germline ends. Germline CDR1 and CDR2: MDHEN and SYDVKM. CDR3 loop: CASTGHSSYNEQFF. Written as DNA, the CDR3 is TGTGCCAGCACTGGACACTCCTCCTACAATGAGCAGTTCTTC.

The table lists this clone with a count of one. The rearrangement uses TRBV7-9 and TRBJ2-3; 9 bases map to TRBD2. CDR1 is SEHNR and CDR2 is FQNEAQ in the germline V gene (reference sequence). This CDR3 has 16 amino acids. V lost 2 bases and J lost 6; bases outside the gene matches: 9. Here the CDR3 DNA reads TGTGCCAGCAGCTTATCGATTGCGGGGGGGGTGGATACGCAGTATTTT. Amino acid sequence: CASSLSIAGGVDTQYF.

V usage is TRBV28 and J usage is TRBJ2-3; TRBD2 agrees at 10 bases. V lost 8 bases to trimming and J lost 3 bases; unmatched junction nucleotides: 11. The CDR3 is 16 residues long. Per germline, CDR1 MDHEN and CDR2 SYDVKM. CDR3 sequence reads: CASPGASGGGTDTQYF. CDR3 DNA: TGTGCCAGCCCCGGCGCCAGCGGGGGGGGTACAGATACGCAGTATTTT.

This chain uses TRBV7-9 with TRBJ2-5; 8 bases align to TRBD2. Losses at the gene ends were 1 base for V and 3 bases for J; bases not matched to a gene: 7. Germline assignment: CDR1 SEHNR and CDR2 FQNEAQ (reference sequence). This CDR3 has 16 residues. The CDR3 DNA follows: TGTGCCAGCAGCTTAGTAGTACTAGCGGAAGAAGAGACCCAGTACTTC. Translated, it gives CASSLVVLAEEETQYF.

In this sample, this clone turned up a few times. V usage is TRBV7-2 and J usage is TRBJ1-5; D perhaps matches TRBD1 (5 bases). CDR3 length: 15 residues. V was clipped by 0 bases and J by 4 bases, with 10 bases between them. Looked up from germline, CDR1 is SGHTA and CDR2 is FQGNSA. The chain's CDR3 is CASSLAGLSNQPQHF. Here the CDR3 DNA reads TGTGCCAGCAGCTTAGCGGGACTCTCAAATCAGCCCCAGCATTTT.

The sample holds a few counts of this clone. The rearrangement joins TRBV7-9 to TRBJ1-5; D not resolved. Germline-derived CDR1 and CDR2 are SEHNR and FQNEAQ (reference sequence). This CDR3 has 14 amino acids. Trimming removed 10 bases from V and 9 bases from J, with 22 bases in between. The CDR3 nucleotides read TGTGCCACCCCGTACTGCGCGCAGACGGGGCCCCAGCATTTT. It specifies CATPYCAQTGPQHF.

J is TRBJ2-5 and V is TRBV9; D is unclear. The J call may be wrong; the DNA end is better matched by TRBJ2-7. The CDR3 totals 12 residues. CDR1 is SGDLS and CDR2 is YYNGEE in the germline V gene. In DNA, the CDR3 is TGTGCCAGCAGCGACCCCAGCGCCGAGCAGTACTTC. Protein product: CASSDPSAEQYF.

J is TRBJ2-1 and V is TRBV28; 7 nucleotides line up with TRBD1. The CDR3 has 13 residues. J gave up 10 bases and V 5 bases, and 8 bases lay outside the gene matches. Germline V gives CDR1 MDHEN, CDR2 SYDVKM. The CDR3 region is CASSRPDRLEQFF. The CDR3 nucleotides read TGTGCCAGCAGTCGGCCGGACAGGCTCGAGCAGTTCTTC. The full variable domain, in which reference TRBV28 and TRBJ2-1 provide the parts outside the CDR3, is DVKVTQSSRYLVKRTGEKVFLECVQDMDHENMFWYRQDPGLGLRLIYFSYDVKMKEKGDIPEGYSVSREKKERFSLILESASTNQTSMYLCASSRPDRLEQFFGPGTRLTVL.

The V gene is TRBV25-1, the J gene TRBJ1-6; D might be TRBD1 (5 bases). CDR1 is MGHDK, CDR2 SYGVNS, per germline. CDR3 length equals 14 residues. V lost 3 bases and J 19 bases, leaving 22 bases between the germline ends. The CDR3 reads CASSDPVLARGPHF. In nucleotides, the CDR3 is TGTGCCAGCAGTGATCCGGTCCTGGCAAGGGGCCCTCACTTT. Combining the CDR3 with reference TRBV25-1 and TRBJ1-6 gives the whole variable domain EADIYQTPRYLVIGTGKKITLECSQTMGHDKMYWYQQDPGMELHLIHYSYGVNSTEKGDLSSESTVSRIRTEHFPLTLESARPSHTSQYLCASSDPVLARGPHFGNGTRLTVT.

The chain uses TRBV29-1 and TRBJ2-7; TRBD1 agrees at 7 bases. The CDR3 runs to 12 residues. V lost 7 bases, J lost 5 bases, and 8 bases stayed unmatched. CDR1 and CDR2 (germline): SQVTM, ANQGSEA. CDR3 amino acids: CSAYRGANEQYF. DNA for the CDR3: TGCAGCGCGTACAGGGGAGCCAACGAGCAGTACTTC.

The chain has TRBV30 and TRBJ2-1, with 10 bases identical to TRBD2. The CDR3 runs to 16 residues. Trimming took 1 base from V and 2 from J; bases not matched to a gene: 5. The germline V gene has CDR1 GTSNPN and CDR2 SVGIG (reference sequence). The CDR3 is CAWSGASGGPYNEQFF. Written as DNA, the CDR3 is TGTGCCTGGAGTGGTGCTAGCGGGGGCCCCTACAATGAGCAGTTCTTC.

V gene TRBV7-3 combines with J gene TRBJ2-1, with D perhaps matching TRBD1 (6 bases). This CDR3 has 13 residues. The germline V gene encodes CDR1 SGHTA and CDR2 FQGTGA. V was trimmed by 4 bases and J by 5 bases, leaving 9 bases between them. The CDR3 protein is CASSSRTDNEQFF. DNA for the CDR3: TGTGCCAGCAGCTCTCGGACAGACAATGAGCAGTTCTTC.

The chain recombines TRBV6-5 with TRBJ1-4, with TRBD1 as a possible D gene (6 bases). The CDR3 runs to 16 residues. Trimming removed 0 bases from V and 7 bases from J, with 15 bases in between. The germline CDR1 and CDR2 sequences are MNHEY and SVGAGI. The CDR3 is CASSYSEGNRVEKLFF. The CDR3 DNA sequence: TGTGCCAGCAGTTACTCGGAAGGAAACAGGGTTGAAAAACTGTTTTTT.

The chain links TRBV27 to TRBJ1-1; 7 positions match TRBD1. The CDR3 is 15 amino acids. V shed 2 bases, J shed 1 base, and the junction held 4 bases outside the gene matches. CDR1 is MNHEY, CDR2 SMNVEV, per germline (reference sequence). The CDR3: CASSLGAGGNTEAFF. CDR3 coding DNA: TGTGCCAGCAGTTTAGGGGCAGGGGGGAACACTGAAGCTTTCTTT.

The chain has TRBV6-5 and TRBJ2-7; a possible D gene is TRBD1 (6 bases). CDR1 and CDR2 (germline): MNHEY, SVGAGI. The CDR3 contains 15 residues. V was shortened by 1 base and J by 0 bases, with 10 bases between the two germline ends. CDR3 sequence reads: CASSYFGQSSYEQYF. In DNA form, the CDR3 reads TGTGCCAGCAGTTACTTCGGACAGAGCTCCTACGAGCAGTACTTC.